These T cell receptor beta chains were read from a single sample in a study of beta chain features in type 1 diabetes. Data came from immunoSEQ multiplex PCR; TCRdb stores just in-frame clones and leaves some out. The table has fewer than 400,000 clones, 7.5% to 9% seen once. Input material: central memory CD4+ T cells from blood. The receptors come from a woman in her late teens or twenties in good health. Both conserved end residues are part of each CDR3. The D gene is left open where the match is weak. For some rows the clone size is stated as once, few or many, or as a class when expanded; others skip it.

D gene: TRBD2
V gene: TRBV11-2
clone size: NA
J gene: TRBJ2-1
CDR3 DNA: TGTGCCAGCACCCTCGGGGGGAACAATGAGCAGTTCTTC
CDR3 protein: CASTLGGNNEQFF

D gene: NA
V gene: TRBV14
clone size: few
J gene: TRBJ2-3
CDR3 DNA: TGTGCCAGCAGCCAACAAATGGGATCAGATACGCAGTATTTT
CDR3 protein: CASSQQMGSDTQYF

D gene: NA
V gene: TRBV19
clone size: few
J gene: TRBJ2-5
CDR3 DNA: TGTGCCAGTAGTATGTCAGACAAAGAGACCCAGTACTTC
CDR3 protein: CASSMSDKETQYF

D gene: TRBD1
V gene: TRBV28
clone size: many
J gene: TRBJ1-2
CDR3 DNA: TGTGCCAGCAGGACGACAGGGGACAACTATGGCTACACCTTC
CDR3 protein: CASRTTGDNYGYTF

D gene: TRBD2
V gene: TRBV28
clone size: NA
J gene: TRBJ2-7
CDR3 DNA: TGTGCCAGCAGTTGGGGCGGGAGGTCTTCCTACGAGCAGTACTTC
CDR3 protein: CASSWGGRSSYEQYF

D gene: TRBD1
V gene: TRBV6-1
clone size: NA
J gene: TRBJ2-5
CDR3 DNA: TGTGCCAGCAGTATCGACGGGACAGGGGGCGAGACCCAGTACTTC
CDR3 protein: CASSIDGTGGETQYF

D gene: NA
V gene: TRBV4-3
clone size: few
J gene: TRBJ2-1
CDR3 DNA: TGCGCCAGCAGCCAAGTTTTTGGCGGGTCCTACAATGAGCAGTTCTTC
CDR3 protein: CASSQVFGGSYNEQFF

D gene: TRBD1
V gene: TRBV7-3
clone size: NA
J gene: TRBJ1-1
CDR3 DNA: TGTGCCAGCAGCCCGAACGACAGGGGAACTGAAGCTTTCTTT
CDR3 protein: CASSPNDRGTEAFF

D gene: TRBD2
V gene: TRBV2
clone size: few
J gene: TRBJ2-3
CDR3 DNA: TGTGCCAGCAGTGAACGGACGGGAGGGACAGATACGCAGTATTTT
CDR3 protein: CASSERTGGTDTQYF

D gene: NA
V gene: TRBV19
clone size: few
J gene: TRBJ2-7
CDR3 DNA: TGTGCCAGTAGTAGCCGGGGACCAAACCTAGCTGGCGGAACATTCTACGAGCAGTACTTC
CDR3 protein: CASSSRGPNLAGGTFYEQYF

D gene: NA
V gene: TRBV7-2
clone size: NA
J gene: TRBJ2-7
CDR3 DNA: TGTGCCAGCAGCCTGGCGGGGCCGGTAGGCTACGAGCAGTACTTC
CDR3 protein: CASSLAGPVGYEQYF